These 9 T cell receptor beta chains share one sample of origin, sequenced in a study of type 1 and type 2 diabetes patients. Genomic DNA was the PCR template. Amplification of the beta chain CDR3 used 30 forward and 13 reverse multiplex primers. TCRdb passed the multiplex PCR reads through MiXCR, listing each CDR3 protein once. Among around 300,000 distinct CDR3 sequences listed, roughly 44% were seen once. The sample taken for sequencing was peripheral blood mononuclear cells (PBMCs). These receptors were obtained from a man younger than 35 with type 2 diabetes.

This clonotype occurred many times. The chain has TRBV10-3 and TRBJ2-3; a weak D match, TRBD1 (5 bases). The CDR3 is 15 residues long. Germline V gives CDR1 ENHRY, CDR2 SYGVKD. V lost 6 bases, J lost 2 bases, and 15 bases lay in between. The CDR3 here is CAIRSGNSFTDTQYF. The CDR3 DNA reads TGTGCCATCAGGTCAGGGAACTCCTTCACAGATACGCAGTATTTT.

The DNA for the CDR3 is TGCGCCAGCAGCCAAGCGTTACGGCAGGGCGACGAGCAGTACTTC. This sequence encodes CASSQALRQGDEQYF. The gene calls are TRBV4-1 and TRBJ2-7, with D tentatively TRBD1 (5 bases). This CDR3 comprises 15 residues. Germline CDR1 is MGHRA and CDR2 is YSYEKL. Between the trimmed V and J ends, which lost 1 base and 5 bases, there was a span of 15 bases.

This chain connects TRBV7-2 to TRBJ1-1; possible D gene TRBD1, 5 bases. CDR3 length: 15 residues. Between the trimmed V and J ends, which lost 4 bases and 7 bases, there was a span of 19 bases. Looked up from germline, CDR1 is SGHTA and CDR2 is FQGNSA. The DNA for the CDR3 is TGTGCCAGCAGCTCCGGGGGGACCTTTATAATTGAAGCTTTCTTT. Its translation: CASSSGGTFIIEAFF.

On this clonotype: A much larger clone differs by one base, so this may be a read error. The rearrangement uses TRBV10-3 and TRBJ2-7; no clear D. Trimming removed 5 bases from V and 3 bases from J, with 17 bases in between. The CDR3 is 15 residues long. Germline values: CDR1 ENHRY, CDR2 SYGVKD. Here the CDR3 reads CAISYTARPLYEQYF. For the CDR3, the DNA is TGTGCCATCAGTTACACCGCTCGACCCCTCTACGAGCAGTACTTC.

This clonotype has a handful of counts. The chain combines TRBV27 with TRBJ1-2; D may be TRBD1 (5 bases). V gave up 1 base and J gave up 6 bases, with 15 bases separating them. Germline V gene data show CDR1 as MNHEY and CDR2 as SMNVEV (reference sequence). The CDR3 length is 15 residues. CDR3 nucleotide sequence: TGTGCCAGCAGTTTATTGGGGGGGTTCGTCCATGGCTACACCTTC. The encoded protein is CASSLLGGFVHGYTF.

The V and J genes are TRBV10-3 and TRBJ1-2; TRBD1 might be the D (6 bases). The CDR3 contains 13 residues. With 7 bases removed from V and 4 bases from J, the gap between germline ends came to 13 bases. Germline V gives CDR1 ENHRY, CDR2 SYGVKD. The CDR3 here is CAITGQRSYGYTF. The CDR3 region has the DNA TGTGCCATCACCGGACAGCGCTCCTATGGCTACACCTTC.

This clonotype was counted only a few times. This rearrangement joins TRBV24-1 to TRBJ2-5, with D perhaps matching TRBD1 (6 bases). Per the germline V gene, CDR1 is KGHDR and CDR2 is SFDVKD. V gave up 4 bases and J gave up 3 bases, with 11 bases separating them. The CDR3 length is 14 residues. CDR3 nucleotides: TGTGCCACCAGTGACTCGTGGACAGAAGAGACCCAGTACTTC. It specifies CATSDSWTEETQYF.

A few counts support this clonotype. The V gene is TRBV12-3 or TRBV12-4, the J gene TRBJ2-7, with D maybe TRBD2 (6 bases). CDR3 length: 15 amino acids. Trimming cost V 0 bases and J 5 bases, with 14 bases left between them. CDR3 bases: TGTGCCAGCAGTTTAGCGTTAGGACGGGGGAACGAGCAGTACTTC. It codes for CASSLALGRGNEQYF.

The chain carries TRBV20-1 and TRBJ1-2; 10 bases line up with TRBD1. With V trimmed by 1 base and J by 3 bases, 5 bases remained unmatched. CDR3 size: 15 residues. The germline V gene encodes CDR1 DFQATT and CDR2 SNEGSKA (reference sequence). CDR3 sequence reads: CSARGQGAPYYGYTF. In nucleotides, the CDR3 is TGCAGTGCTAGAGGACAGGGGGCGCCCTACTATGGCTACACCTTC.